The clone carrying this T cell receptor (beta chain) was picked up many times. No antigen is known for it. A junction boundary mismatches the germline segment, possibly from a read error. The germline V gene has CDR1 SGHRS and CDR2 YFSETQ. This CDR3 contains 13 residues. This record belongs to a study of identical twins. Findings and caveats of the study: Beta clonotypes that were abundant in cord blood contained fewer insertions, a pattern absent from memory repertoires. Out-of-frame alpha sequences common to twins exhibited an excess of low generation probability.

Addition of a universal primer site occurred through template switching, and cDNA carried unique molecular identifiers. A single record per CDR3 protein comes from TCRdb applying MiXCR to the 5' RACE reads. The sample includes more than 1.5 million distinct CDR3 sequences, about 31% of them seen just once. The origin of this receptor is a newborn girl in good health. The material sequenced was cord blood. This chain links TRBV5-1 with TRBJ2-7; D not resolved. This chain's CDR3 is CASSLGNSYEQYF. The CDR3 DNA reads as TGTGCCAGCAGCTTAGGCAACTCCTACGAGCAGTACTTC.